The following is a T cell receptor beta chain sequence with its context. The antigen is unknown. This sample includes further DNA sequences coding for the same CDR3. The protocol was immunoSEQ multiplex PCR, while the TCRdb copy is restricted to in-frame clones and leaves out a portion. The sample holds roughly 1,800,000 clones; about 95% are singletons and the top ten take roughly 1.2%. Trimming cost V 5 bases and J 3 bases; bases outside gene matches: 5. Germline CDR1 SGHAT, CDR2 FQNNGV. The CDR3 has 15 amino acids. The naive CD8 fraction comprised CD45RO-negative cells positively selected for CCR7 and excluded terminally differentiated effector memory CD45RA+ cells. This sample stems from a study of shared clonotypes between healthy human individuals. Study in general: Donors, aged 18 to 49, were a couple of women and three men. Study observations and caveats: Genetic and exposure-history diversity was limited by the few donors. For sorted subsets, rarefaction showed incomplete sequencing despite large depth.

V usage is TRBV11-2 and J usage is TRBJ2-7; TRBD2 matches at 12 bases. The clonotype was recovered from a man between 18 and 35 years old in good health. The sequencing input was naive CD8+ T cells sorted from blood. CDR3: CASSLGLAGNYEQYF. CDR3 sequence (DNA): TGTGCCAGCAGCCTAGGACTAGCGGGGAACTACGAGCAGTACTTC.